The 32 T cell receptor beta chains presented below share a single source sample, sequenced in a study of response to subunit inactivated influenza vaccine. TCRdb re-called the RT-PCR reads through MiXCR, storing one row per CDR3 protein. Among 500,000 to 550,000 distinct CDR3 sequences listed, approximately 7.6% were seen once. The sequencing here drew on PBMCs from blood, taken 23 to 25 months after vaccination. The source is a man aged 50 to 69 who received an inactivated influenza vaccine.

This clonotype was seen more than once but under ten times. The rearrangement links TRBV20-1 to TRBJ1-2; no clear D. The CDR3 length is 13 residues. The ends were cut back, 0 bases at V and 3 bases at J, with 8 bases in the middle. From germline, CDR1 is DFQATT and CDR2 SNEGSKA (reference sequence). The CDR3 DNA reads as TGCAGTGCTAGAGATGGGAGGGACTATGGCTACACCTTC. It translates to CSARDGRDYGYTF.

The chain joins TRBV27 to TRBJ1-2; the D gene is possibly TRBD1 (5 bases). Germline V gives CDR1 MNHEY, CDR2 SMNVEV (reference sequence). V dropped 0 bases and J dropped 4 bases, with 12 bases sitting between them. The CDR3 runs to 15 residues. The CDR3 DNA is TGTGCCAGCAGTTTATCGATGGCAGGGTCCTATGGCTACACCTTC. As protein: CASSLSMAGSYGYTF.

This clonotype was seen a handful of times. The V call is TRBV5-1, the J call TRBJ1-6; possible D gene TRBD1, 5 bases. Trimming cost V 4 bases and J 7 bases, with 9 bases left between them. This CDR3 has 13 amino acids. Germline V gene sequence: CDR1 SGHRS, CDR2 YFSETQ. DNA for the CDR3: TGCGCCAGCAGCGCCCGACAGAATTCACCCCTCCACTTT. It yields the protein CASSARQNSPLHF.

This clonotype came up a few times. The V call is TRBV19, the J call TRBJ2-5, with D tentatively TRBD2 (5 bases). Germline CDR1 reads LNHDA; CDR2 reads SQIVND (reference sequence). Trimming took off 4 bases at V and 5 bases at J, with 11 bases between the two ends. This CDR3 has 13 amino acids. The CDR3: CASSRLARETQYF. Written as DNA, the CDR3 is TGTGCCAGTAGTAGGCTAGCCCGGGAGACCCAGTACTTC. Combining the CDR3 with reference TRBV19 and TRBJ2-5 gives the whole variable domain DGGITQSPKYLFRKEGQNVTLSCEQNLNHDAMYWYRQDPGQGLRLIYYSQIVNDFQKGDIAEGYSVSREKKESFPLTVTSAQKNPTAFYLCASSRLARETQYFGPGTRLLVL.

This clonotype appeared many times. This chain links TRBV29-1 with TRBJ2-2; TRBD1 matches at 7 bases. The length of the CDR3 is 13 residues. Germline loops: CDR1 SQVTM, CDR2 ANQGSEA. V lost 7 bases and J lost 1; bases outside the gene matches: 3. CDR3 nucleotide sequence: TGCAGCGCCCACAGGGGGAACACCGGGGAGCTGTTTTTT. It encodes CSAHRGNTGELFF.

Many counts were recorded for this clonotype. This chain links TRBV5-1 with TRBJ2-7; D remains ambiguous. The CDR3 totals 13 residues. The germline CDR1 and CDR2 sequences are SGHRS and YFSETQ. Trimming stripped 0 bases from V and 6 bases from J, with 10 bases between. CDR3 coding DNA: TGCGCCAGCAGCTTGGCAGGTAGGAGCGAGCAGTACTTC. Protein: CASSLAGRSEQYF.

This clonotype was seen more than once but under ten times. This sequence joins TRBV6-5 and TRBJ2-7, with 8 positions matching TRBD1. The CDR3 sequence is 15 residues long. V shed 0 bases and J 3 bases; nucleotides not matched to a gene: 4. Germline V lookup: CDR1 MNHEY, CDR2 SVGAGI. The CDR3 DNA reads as TGTGCCAGCAGTTACTCGGCAGGGGGCAACTACGAGCAGTACTTC. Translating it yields CASSYSAGGNYEQYF.

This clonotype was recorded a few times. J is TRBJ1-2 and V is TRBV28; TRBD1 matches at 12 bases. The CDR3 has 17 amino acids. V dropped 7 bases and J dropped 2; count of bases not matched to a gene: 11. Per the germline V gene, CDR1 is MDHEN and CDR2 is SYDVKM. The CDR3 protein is CASTPSGTGGLNYGYTF. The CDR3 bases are TGTGCCAGCACACCCAGTGGGACAGGGGGCCTCAACTATGGCTACACCTTC.

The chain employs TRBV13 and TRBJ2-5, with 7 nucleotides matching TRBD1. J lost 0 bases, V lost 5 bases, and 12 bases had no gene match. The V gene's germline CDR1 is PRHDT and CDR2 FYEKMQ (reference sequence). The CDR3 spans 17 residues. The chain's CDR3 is CASSKRTGDSYQETQYF. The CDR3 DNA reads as TGTGCCAGCAGCAAGAGGACAGGCGATTCGTACCAAGAGACCCAGTACTTC.

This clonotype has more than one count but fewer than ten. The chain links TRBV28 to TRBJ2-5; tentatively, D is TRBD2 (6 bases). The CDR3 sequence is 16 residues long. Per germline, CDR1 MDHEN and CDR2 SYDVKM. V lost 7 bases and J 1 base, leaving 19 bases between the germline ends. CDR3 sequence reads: CASMPGTHSAQETQYF. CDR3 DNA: TGTGCCAGCATGCCCGGGACTCACTCGGCCCAAGAGACCCAGTACTTC.

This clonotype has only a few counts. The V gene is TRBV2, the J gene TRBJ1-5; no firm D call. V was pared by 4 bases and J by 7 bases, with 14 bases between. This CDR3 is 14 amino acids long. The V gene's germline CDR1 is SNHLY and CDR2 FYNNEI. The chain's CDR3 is CASSGSVASQPQHF. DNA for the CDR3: TGTGCCAGCAGTGGGTCCGTAGCGTCGCAGCCCCAGCATTTT.

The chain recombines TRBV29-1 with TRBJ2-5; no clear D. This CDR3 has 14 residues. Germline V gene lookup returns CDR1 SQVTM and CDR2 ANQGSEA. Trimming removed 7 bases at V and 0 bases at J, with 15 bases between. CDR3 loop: CSADFGRDQETQYF. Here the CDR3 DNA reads TGCAGCGCCGACTTTGGACGGGACCAAGAGACCCAGTACTTC.

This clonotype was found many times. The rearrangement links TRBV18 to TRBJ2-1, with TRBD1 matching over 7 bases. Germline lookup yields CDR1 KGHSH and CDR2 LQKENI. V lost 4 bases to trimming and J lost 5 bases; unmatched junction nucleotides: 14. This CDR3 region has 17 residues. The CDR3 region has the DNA TGTGCCAGCTCACACGACACAGGGGCACAATTGAACAATGAGCAGTTCTTC. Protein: CASSHDTGAQLNNEQFF.

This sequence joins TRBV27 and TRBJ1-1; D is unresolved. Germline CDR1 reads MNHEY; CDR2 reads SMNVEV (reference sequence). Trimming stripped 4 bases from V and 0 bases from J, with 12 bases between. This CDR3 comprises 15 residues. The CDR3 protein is CASSSSPDMNTEAFF. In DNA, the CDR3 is TGTGCCAGCAGTTCCTCGCCGGATATGAACACTGAAGCTTTCTTT.

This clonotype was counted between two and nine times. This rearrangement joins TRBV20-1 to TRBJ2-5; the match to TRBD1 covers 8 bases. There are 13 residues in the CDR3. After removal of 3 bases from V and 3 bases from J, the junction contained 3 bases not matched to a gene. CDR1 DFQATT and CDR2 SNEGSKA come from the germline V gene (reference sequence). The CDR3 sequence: CSARRTGKETQYF. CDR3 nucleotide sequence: TGCAGTGCTAGGAGGACAGGGAAAGAGACCCAGTACTTC.

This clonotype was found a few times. Here the CDR3 reads CSARDLSSGSSYNEQFF. In DNA, the CDR3 is TGCAGTGCTAGAGACCTATCTAGCGGGAGCTCCTACAATGAGCAGTTCTTC. V usage is TRBV20-1 and J usage is TRBJ2-1; 10 positions match TRBD2. V trimming: 0 bases; J trimming: 0 bases; junction bases outside the gene matches: 5. The CDR3 spans 17 residues. Germline V gene data show CDR1 as DFQATT and CDR2 as SNEGSKA (reference sequence).

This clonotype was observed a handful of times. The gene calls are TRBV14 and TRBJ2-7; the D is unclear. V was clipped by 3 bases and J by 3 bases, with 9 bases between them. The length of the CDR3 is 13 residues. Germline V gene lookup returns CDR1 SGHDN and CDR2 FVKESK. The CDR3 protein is CASSQGNVYEQYF. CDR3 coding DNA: TGTGCCAGCAGCCAGGGGAATGTCTACGAGCAGTACTTC.

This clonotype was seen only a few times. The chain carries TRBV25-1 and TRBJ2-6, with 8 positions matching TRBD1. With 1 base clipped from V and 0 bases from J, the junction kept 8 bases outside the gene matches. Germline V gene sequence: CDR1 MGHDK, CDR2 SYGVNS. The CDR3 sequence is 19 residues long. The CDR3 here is CASSESRYQGASGANVLTF. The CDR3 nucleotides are TGTGCCAGCAGTGAATCTCGGTACCAGGGGGCCTCTGGGGCCAACGTCCTGACTTTC.

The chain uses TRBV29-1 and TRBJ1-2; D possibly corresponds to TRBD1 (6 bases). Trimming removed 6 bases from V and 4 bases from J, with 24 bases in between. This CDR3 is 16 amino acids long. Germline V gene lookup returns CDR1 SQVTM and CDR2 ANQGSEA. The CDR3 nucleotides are TGCAGCGTCCACACACGTTCACAGGGTTACGGCTATGGCTACACCTTC. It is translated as CSVHTRSQGYGYGYTF. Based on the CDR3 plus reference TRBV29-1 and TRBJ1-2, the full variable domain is SAVISQKPSRDICQRGTSLTIQCQVDSQVTMMFWYRQQPGQSLTLIATANQGSEATYESGFVIDKFPISRPNLTFSTLTVSNMSPEDSSIYLCSVHTRSQGYGYGYTFGSGTRLTVV.

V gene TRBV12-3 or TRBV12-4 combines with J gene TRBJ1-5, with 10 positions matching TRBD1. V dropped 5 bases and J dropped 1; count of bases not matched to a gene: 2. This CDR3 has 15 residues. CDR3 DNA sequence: TGTGCCAGCAGTGGACAGGGGGAAAGCAATCAGCCCCAGCATTTT. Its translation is CASSGQGESNQPQHF.

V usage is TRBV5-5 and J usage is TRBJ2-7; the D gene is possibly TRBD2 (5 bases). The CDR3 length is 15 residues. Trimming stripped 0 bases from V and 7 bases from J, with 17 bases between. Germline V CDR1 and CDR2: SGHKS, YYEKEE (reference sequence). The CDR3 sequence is CASSLGAEGWREQYF. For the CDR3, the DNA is TGTGCCAGCAGCTTGGGTGCCGAGGGTTGGCGGGAGCAGTACTTC.

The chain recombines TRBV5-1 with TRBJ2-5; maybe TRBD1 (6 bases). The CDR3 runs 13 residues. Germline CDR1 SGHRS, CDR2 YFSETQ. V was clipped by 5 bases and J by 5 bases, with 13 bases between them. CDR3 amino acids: CASRGGTGETQYF. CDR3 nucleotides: TGCGCCAGCAGAGGAGGTACAGGGGAGACCCAGTACTTC.

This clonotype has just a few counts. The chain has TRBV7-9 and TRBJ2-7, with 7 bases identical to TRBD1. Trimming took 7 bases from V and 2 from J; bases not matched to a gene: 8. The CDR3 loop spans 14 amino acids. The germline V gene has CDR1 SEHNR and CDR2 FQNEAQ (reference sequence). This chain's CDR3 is CASTVETGTYEQYF. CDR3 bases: TGTGCCAGCACCGTCGAGACAGGGACCTACGAGCAGTACTTC.

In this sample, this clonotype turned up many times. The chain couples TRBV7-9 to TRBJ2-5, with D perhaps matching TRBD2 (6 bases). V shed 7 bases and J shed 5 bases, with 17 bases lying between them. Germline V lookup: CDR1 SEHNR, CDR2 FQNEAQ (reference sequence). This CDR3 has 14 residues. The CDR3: CASTSSGIAETQYF. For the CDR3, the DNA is TGTGCCAGCACTAGTAGCGGAATCGCGGAGACCCAGTACTTC.

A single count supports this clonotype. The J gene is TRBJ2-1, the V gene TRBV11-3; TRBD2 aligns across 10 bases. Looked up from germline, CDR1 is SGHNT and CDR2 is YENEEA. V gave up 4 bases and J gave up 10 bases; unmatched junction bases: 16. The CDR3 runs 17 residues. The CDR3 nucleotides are TGTGCCAGCAGCTCGCGTGGACTAGCGGACTCTTACAGGGAGCAGTTCTTC. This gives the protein CASSSRGLADSYREQFF.

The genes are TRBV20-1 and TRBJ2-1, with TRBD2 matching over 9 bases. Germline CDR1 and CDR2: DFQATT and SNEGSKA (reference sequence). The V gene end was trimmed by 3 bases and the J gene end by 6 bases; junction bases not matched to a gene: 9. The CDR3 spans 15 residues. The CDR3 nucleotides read TGCAGTGCTAGTCAGACTAGCGGTGGACTCAATGAGCAGTTCTTC. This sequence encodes CSASQTSGGLNEQFF.

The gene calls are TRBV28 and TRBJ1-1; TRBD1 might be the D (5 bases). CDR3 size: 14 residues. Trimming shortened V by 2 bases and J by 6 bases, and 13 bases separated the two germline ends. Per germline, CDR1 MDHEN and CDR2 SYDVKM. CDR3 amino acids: CASSLGRGISEAFF. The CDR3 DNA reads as TGTGCCAGCAGTTTAGGTAGGGGAATTTCTGAAGCTTTCTTT.

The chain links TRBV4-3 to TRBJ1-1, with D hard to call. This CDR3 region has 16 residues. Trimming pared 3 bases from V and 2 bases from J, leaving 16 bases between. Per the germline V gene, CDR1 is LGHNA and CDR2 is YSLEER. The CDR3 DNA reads TGCGCCAGCAGCCAGGTCTTTAGGGCAACCAACACTGAAGCTTTCTTT. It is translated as CASSQVFRATNTEAFF.

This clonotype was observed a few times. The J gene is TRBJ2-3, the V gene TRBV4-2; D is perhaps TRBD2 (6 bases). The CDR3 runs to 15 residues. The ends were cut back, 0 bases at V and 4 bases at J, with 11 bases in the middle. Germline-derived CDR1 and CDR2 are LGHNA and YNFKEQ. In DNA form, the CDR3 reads TGTGCCAGCAGCCAAGAGGGCGGGGTTTCAGATACGCAGTATTTT. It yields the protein CASSQEGGVSDTQYF.

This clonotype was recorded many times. The CDR3 loop reads CSARTTGGYQPQHF. The CDR3 nucleotides are TGCAGTGCTAGAACGACAGGGGGTTATCAGCCCCAGCATTTT. J is TRBJ1-5 and V is TRBV20-1; 9 bases are a match to TRBD1. V gave up 2 bases and J gave up 5 bases; unmatched junction bases: 4. Germline V lookup: CDR1 DFQATT, CDR2 SNEGSKA (reference sequence). The CDR3 length is 14 residues.

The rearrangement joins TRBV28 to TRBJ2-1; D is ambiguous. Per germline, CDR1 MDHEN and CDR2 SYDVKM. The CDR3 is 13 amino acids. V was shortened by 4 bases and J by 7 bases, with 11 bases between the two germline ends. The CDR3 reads CASSSYVQNEQFF. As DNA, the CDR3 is TGTGCCAGCAGTTCCTACGTACAGAATGAGCAGTTCTTC. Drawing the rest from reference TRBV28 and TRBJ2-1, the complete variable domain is DVKVTQSSRYLVKRTGEKVFLECVQDMDHENMFWYRQDPGLGLRLIYFSYDVKMKEKGDIPEGYSVSREKKERFSLILESASTNQTSMYLCASSSYVQNEQFFGPGTRLTVL.

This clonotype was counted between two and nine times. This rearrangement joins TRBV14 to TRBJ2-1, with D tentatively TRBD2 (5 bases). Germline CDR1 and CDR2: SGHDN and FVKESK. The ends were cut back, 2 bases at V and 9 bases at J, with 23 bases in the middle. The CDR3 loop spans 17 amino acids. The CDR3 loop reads CASSQPLGGSWLSEQFF. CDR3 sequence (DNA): TGTGCCAGCAGCCAACCCTTGGGTGGGAGCTGGTTGAGTGAGCAGTTCTTC. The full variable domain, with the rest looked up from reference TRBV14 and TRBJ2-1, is EAGVTQFPSHSVIEKGQTVTLRCDPISGHDNLYWYRRVMGKEIKFLLHFVKESKQDESGMPNNRFLAERTGGTYSTLKVQPAELEDSGVYFCASSQPLGGSWLSEQFFGPGTRLTVL.